This T cell receptor (beta chain) comes out of a study of T cells in tuberculosis. The assay was immunoSEQ multiplex PCR, and TCRdb's table has in-frame clones only and misses some. This sample yields approximately 88,000 clones, of which roughly 91% are seen a single time; under 2.5% belongs to the top ten. The CDR3 contains 16 residues. Germline CDR1 reads SGHVS; CDR2 reads FNYEAQ. Trimming pared 5 bases from V and 3 bases from J, leaving 17 bases between. After thawing and overnight rest, PBMC were stained with GMM-loaded CD1B tetramer, viability dye and anti-CD3 for sorting. The CD1B tetramers carried C32 glucose monomycolate purified from Rhodococcus equi.

This chain uses TRBV7-6 with TRBJ1-3; D is perhaps TRBD1 (6 bases). The specimen sequenced was CD1b-GMM tetramer-negative cells sorted from PBMCs. The TCR sequence derives from an adult woman with latent tuberculosis. This CDR3 is CASSPGGGGGGNTIYF. In DNA, the CDR3 is TGTGCCAGCAGCCCCGGGGGCGGGGGTGGTGGAAACACCATATATTTT.